The following is a TCR beta chain sequence with its context. Its antigen is unidentified. An end of the junction differs from the germline gene, which may be a read error. These data originate in a study of OX40 agonist ivuxolimab in advanced cancers. General study points: Some nonresponders also had low normalized T-cell clonal expansion.

Only in-frame clones appear in the TCRdb table, and some are missing; sequencing was by immunoSEQ multiplex PCR. Among 55,000 to 95,000 clones listed, around nine tenths were seen once. The CDR3 loop spans 16 amino acids. Germline assignment: CDR1 SSHAT and CDR2 FNYEAQ (reference sequence). The study sampled blood at baseline, cycle 4 day 1, and cycle 7 day 1. The sample was CD4+ or CD8+ T cells sorted from blood, taken in a trial of the OX40 agonist ivuxolimab. The rearrangement joins TRBV7-7 to TRBJ2-5; 9 positions match TRBD2. This TCR was recovered from an adult with an advanced solid tumor such as melanoma, head and neck, liver or kidney cancer. The CDR3: CASSPFVAGVGETQYF. CDR3 nucleotides: TGTGCTAGCAGCCCCTTTGTAGCGGGAGTTGGAGAGACCCAGTACTTC. Variable domain in full (rest from reference TRBV7-7 and TRBJ2-5): GAGVSQSPRYKVTKRGQDVTLRCDPISSHATLYWYQQALGQGPEFLTYFNYEAQPDKSGLPSDRFSAERPEGSISTLTIQRTEQRDSAMYRCASSPFVAGVGETQYFGPGTRLLVL.